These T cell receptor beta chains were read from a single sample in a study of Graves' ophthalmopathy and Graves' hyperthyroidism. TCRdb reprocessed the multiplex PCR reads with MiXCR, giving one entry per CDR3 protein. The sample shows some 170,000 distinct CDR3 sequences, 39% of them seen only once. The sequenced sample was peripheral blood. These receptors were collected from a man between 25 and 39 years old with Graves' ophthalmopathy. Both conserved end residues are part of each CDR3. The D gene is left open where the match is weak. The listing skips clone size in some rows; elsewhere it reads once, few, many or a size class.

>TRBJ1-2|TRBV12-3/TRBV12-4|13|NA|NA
CASRTGRNYGYTF
TGTGCCAGCAGGACAGGTCGGAACTATGGCTACACCTTC
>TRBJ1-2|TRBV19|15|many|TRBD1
CASRITGTGYYGYTF
TGTGCCAGTAGGATCACCGGGACAGGGTACTATGGCTACACCTTC
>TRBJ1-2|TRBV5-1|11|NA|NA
CASSFGYGYTF
TGCGCCAGCAGCTTTGGTTATGGCTACACCTTC
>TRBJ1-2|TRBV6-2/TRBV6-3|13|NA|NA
CASSYRNQDGYTF
TGTGCCAGCAGTTACAGGAACCAGGATGGCTACACCTTC
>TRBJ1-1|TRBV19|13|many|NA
CASRRVMNTEAFF
TGTGCCAGTAGGAGAGTCATGAACACTGAAGCTTTCTTT
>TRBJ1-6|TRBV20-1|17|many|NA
CSARDYGQSSYNSPLHF
TGCAGTGCTAGAGATTACGGCCAGAGCTCCTATAATTCACCCCTCCACTTT
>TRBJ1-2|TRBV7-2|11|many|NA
CASSPEYGYTF
TGTGCCAGCAGCCCAGAGTATGGCTACACCTTC
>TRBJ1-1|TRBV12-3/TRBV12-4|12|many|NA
CASKGGNTEAFF
TGTGCCAGCAAGGGGGGGAACACTGAAGCTTTCTTT
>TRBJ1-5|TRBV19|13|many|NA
CASSIQGHQPQHF
TGTGCCAGTAGTATACAGGGACATCAGCCCCAGCATTTT
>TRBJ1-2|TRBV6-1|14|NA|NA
CASSLGHGSDGYTF
TGTGCCAGCAGTCTCGGTCATGGATCGGATGGCTACACCTTC
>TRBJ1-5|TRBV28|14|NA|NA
CASSRGGGNQPQHF
TGTGCCAGCAGTAGAGGGGGGGGCAATCAGCCCCAGCATTTT
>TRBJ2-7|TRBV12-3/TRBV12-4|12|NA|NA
CASSLGTDEQYF
TGTGCCAGCAGTCTCGGGACCGACGAGCAGTACTTC
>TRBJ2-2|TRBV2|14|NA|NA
CASGEFPFTGELFF
TGTGCCAGCGGGGAGTTTCCTTTTACCGGGGAGCTGTTTTTT
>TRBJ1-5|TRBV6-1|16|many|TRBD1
CASSESAGTGLWPQHF
TGTGCCAGCAGTGAATCCGCCGGGACAGGGCTATGGCCCCAGCATTTT
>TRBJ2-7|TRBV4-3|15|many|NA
CASSQDGGLLTRQYF
TGCGCCAGCAGCCAAGATGGGGGACTCCTCACTCGGCAGTACTTC
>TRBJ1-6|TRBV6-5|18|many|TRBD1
CASSYSPPRTGGNSPLHF
TGTGCCAGCAGTTACTCGCCCCCTCGGACAGGGGGCAATTCACCCCTCCACTTT
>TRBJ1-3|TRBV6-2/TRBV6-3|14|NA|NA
CACETDNSGNTIYF
TGTGCCTGCGAAACGGACAACTCTGGAAACACCATATATTTT